These 23 T cell receptor beta chains were sequenced from one sample in a study of graft-versus-host responses after intestinal transplantation (TCRdb year 2021). Library creation used the immunoSEQ multiplex PCR assay. TCRdb mirrors the immuneACCESS table, restricted to in-frame sequences. Some clones are absent from its copies; in checked studies, under half trace to an unresolved V gene, and the reason for the others is unknown. The sample table records 45,000 to 65,000 clones; 90% to 95% of these occur just once. The ten largest account for 0.38% of the sample. Their cognate antigens are unknown. Sample time point, as interpreted from the label and publication: cells obtained before transplantation from donor or recipient. Sequenced here: unstimulated CD4+ T cells sorted from spleen or lymph node cells, sampled before transplant. Receptors originate from a human donor who was the organ donor for an intestinal transplant.

The chain links TRBV5-1 to TRBJ2-6; possible D gene TRBD2, 7 bases. The CDR3 is made up of 18 amino acids. Germline V CDR1 and CDR2: SGHRS, YFSETQ. Trimming removed 2 bases from V and 1 base from J, with 16 bases in between. The CDR3 bases are TGCGCCAGCAGCTTTTGGGGGCTAGCGGCATCTGGGGCCAACGTCCTGACTTTC. As protein: CASSFWGLAASGANVLTF.

This rearrangement joins TRBV11-3 to TRBJ2-4; D ambiguous. CDR1 is SGHNT and CDR2 is YENEEA in the germline V gene. The length of the CDR3 is 17 residues. V was pared by 2 bases and J by 0 bases, with 14 bases between. The CDR3 reads CASSLRRVSPAKNIQYF. CDR3 nucleotides: TGTGCCAGCAGCTTACGACGGGTCAGCCCAGCCAAAAACATTCAGTACTTC. The entire variable domain, with the rest obtained from reference TRBV11-3 and TRBJ2-4, is as follows: EAGVVQSPRYKIIEKKQPVAFWCNPISGHNTLYWYLQNLGQGPELLIRYENEEAVDDSQLPKDRFSAERLKGVDSTLKIQPAELGDSAVYLCASSLRRVSPAKNIQYFGAGTRLSVL.

V usage is TRBV6-6 and J usage is TRBJ2-7; possibly TRBD1 or TRBD2 for D (5 bases each). CDR3 size: 15 residues. Trimming removed 0 bases at V and 7 bases at J, with 16 bases between. Germline loops: CDR1 MNHNY, CDR2 SVGAGI (reference sequence). For the CDR3, the DNA is TGTGCCAGCAGTTACTCGATTAGGGGCCAGCGGGAGCAGTACTTC. Its translation is CASSYSIRGQREQYF.

The rearrangement links TRBV4-2 to TRBJ2-1; 7 bases line up with TRBD2. Germline CDR1 and CDR2: LGHNA and YNFKEQ. The CDR3 extends over 14 amino acids. V lost 2 bases, J lost 9 bases, and 7 bases stayed unmatched. The CDR3 protein is CASSQRPREGEQFF. CDR3 sequence (DNA): TGTGCCAGCAGCCAACGACCCAGGGAGGGTGAGCAGTTCTTC.

The chain is built from TRBV7-2 and TRBJ2-3; 8 positions agree with TRBD2. Trimming at V came to 2 bases and at J to 2 bases, leaving 12 bases not matched to a gene. This CDR3 region has 18 residues. Germline-derived CDR1 and CDR2 are SGHTA and FQGNSA. The DNA for the CDR3 is TGTGCCAGCAGCTTACGGGGTCTTCAAGCGGGGGCCACAGATACGCAGTATTTT. The encoded protein is CASSLRGLQAGATDTQYF.

The chain carries TRBV4-3 and TRBJ2-7; perhaps TRBD1 as D (5 bases). The CDR3 spans 15 residues. CDR1 and CDR2 from the germline V gene are LGHNA and YSLEER. V was pared by 1 base and J by 2 bases, with 12 bases between. CDR3 amino acids: CASSQANDSPYEQYF. The CDR3 DNA reads as TGCGCCAGCAGCCAAGCCAACGACAGTCCCTACGAGCAGTACTTC.

The chain couples TRBV19 to TRBJ2-2; D unclear. Germline loops: CDR1 LNHDA, CDR2 SQIVND (reference sequence). The CDR3 has 15 amino acids. Between the trimmed V and J ends, which lost 3 bases and 3 bases, there was a span of 11 bases. The CDR3 DNA reads as TGTGCCAGTAGTATTTTTGGAGTGTACACCGGGGAGCTGTTTTTT. It translates to CASSIFGVYTGELFF.

The chain uses TRBV6-1 and TRBJ2-2; D is perhaps TRBD2 (7 bases). The germline V and J ends were trimmed by 4 bases and 7 bases, with 13 bases remaining between them. Germline-derived CDR1 and CDR2 are MNHNS and SASEGT. The CDR3 runs 14 residues. The CDR3 region is CASSGRGGNGELFF. The CDR3 DNA follows: TGTGCCAGCAGTGGGAGGGGGGGTAACGGGGAGCTGTTTTTT.

This clone has just one count. The chain recombines TRBV6-1 with TRBJ1-5, with a tentative D call TRBD1 (6 bases). The CDR3 extends over 14 amino acids. Per the germline V gene, CDR1 is MNHNS and CDR2 is SASEGT. The V end lost 4 bases, the J end lost 7 bases, and 14 bases lay between the germline ends. This CDR3 is CASSVTPGDQPQHF. The CDR3 region has the DNA TGTGCCAGCAGTGTAACCCCAGGGGACCAGCCCCAGCATTTT.

This rearrangement joins TRBV5-1 to TRBJ2-5; 8 bases map to TRBD2. The CDR3 consists of 14 residues. CDR1 SGHRS and CDR2 YFSETQ come from the germline V gene. V dropped 6 bases and J dropped 4; count of bases not matched to a gene: 8. The CDR3 DNA reads TGCGCCAGCATGAGTAGCGGGGCTCCAGAGACCCAGTACTTC. This sequence encodes CASMSSGAPETQYF.

This chain connects TRBV2 to TRBJ1-5; D might be TRBD1 (6 bases). The CDR3 is 14 amino acids. CDR1 is SNHLY, CDR2 FYNNEI, per germline. V dropped 6 bases and J dropped 2 bases, with 11 bases sitting between them. In DNA, the CDR3 is TGTGCCAGCAGCTTACAGGGTGGCAATCAGCCCCAGCATTTT. Encoded protein: CASSLQGGNQPQHF.

The gene calls are TRBV9 and TRBJ2-3; 9 bases are a match to TRBD2. V was clipped by 0 bases and J by 1 base; unmatched bases: 3. The CDR3 is made up of 16 amino acids. Germline V lookup: CDR1 SGDLS, CDR2 YYNGEE. CDR3 sequence (DNA): TGTGCCAGCAGCGTAGAGGCGGGGGGGCGCACAGATACGCAGTATTTT. This codes for CASSVEAGGRTDTQYF.

The chain links TRBV7-9 to TRBJ1-2; D call uncertain. This CDR3 contains 14 residues. Germline CDR1 and CDR2: SEHNR and FQNEAQ (reference sequence). With 2 bases removed from V and 8 bases from J, the gap between germline ends came to 15 bases. The CDR3 nucleotides read TGTGCCAGCAGCTTAAAGGGTTCTTGGGTCGGCTACACCTTC. This gives the protein CASSLKGSWVGYTF. The whole variable domain, remainder taken from reference TRBV7-9 and TRBJ1-2, is DTGVSQNPRHKITKRGQNVTFRCDPISEHNRLYWYRQTLGQGPEFLTYFQNEAQLEKSRLLSDRFSAERPKGSFSTLEIQRTEQGDSAMYLCASSLKGSWVGYTFGSGTRLTVV.

Regarding this clone: One end of the junction is discordant with germline, which a read error may explain. V gene TRBV7-7 combines with J gene TRBJ1-3; no definite D call. The germline gives CDR1 SSHAT, CDR2 FNYEAQ (reference sequence). CDR3 length: 15 residues. The CDR3: CASSDGPWAGNTIYF. For the CDR3, the DNA is TGTGCTAGCAGCGACGGCCCGTGGGCTGGAAACACCATATATTTT.

The rearrangement uses TRBV7-2 and TRBJ2-7; 8 positions match TRBD2. The CDR3 is made up of 14 amino acids. V gave up 3 bases and J gave up 4 bases; unmatched junction bases: 5. Per the germline V gene, CDR1 is SGHTA and CDR2 is FQGNSA. In nucleotides, the CDR3 is TGTGCCAGCAGCTTGTCGGGGGGGTTTTACGAGCAGTACTTC. It is translated as CASSLSGGFYEQYF.

This chain uses TRBV6-6 with TRBJ1-1; D perhaps matches TRBD1 (6 bases). CDR3 length: 14 amino acids. In germline, CDR1 is MNHNY, CDR2 SVGAGI (reference sequence). V was pared by 4 bases and J by 4 bases, with 13 bases between. The CDR3 DNA follows: TGTGCCAGCAGTTCCCGGGGGGCGGGCACTGAAGCTTTCTTT. Translation: CASSSRGAGTEAFF.

The chain couples TRBV10-3 to TRBJ1-2, with 10 positions matching TRBD1. V lost 6 bases, J lost 5 bases, and 0 bases stayed unmatched. The V gene's germline CDR1 is ENHRY and CDR2 SYGVKD. The CDR3 length is 12 residues. The CDR3 nucleotides read TGTGCCATCAGGGGACAGGGGTATGGCTACACCTTC. Its translation is CAIRGQGYGYTF.

This chain connects TRBV28 to TRBJ1-2; D not certain. V lost 8 bases to trimming and J lost 5 bases, with 24 bases between them. Germline V gene lookup returns CDR1 MDHEN and CDR2 SYDVKM. CDR3 length equals 16 residues. CDR3 DNA: TGTGCCAGCTTCACACACCCAAGGAGCGGCGGGTATGGCTACACCTTC. Protein product: CASFTHPRSGGYGYTF.

The chain recombines TRBV19 with TRBJ2-1; the match to TRBD1 covers 9 bases. V lost 1 base and J lost 1; bases outside the gene matches: 2. Germline CDR1 LNHDA, CDR2 SQIVND (reference sequence). The CDR3 is 16 amino acids. Here the CDR3 reads CASSIVGQGSYNEQFF. The DNA of the CDR3 is TGTGCCAGTAGTATAGTGGGACAGGGTTCCTACAATGAGCAGTTCTTC.

This clone was counted a few times. The rearrangement links TRBV21-1 to TRBJ2-7. TRBV21-1 is flagged as a pseudogene. CDR3 length: 11 amino acids. CDR3 DNA: TGTGCCAGCAGCGCCCCCTACGAGCAGTACTTC. Amino acids: CASSAPYEQYF.

A few counts support this clone. The chain employs TRBV10-2 and TRBJ2-2; TRBD2 matches 11 bases. Trimming cost V 7 bases and J 2 bases; bases outside gene matches: 6. CDR1 WSHSY and CDR2 SAAADI come from the germline V gene. The CDR3 has 16 residues. This chain's CDR3 is CASTGTSGINTGELFF. CDR3 DNA sequence: TGCGCCAGCACCGGGACTAGCGGAATTAACACCGGGGAGCTGTTTTTT.

The chain uses TRBV4-2 and TRBJ2-7; D tentatively reads TRBD1 or TRBD2 (5 bases each). This CDR3 spans 15 amino acids. Trimming took 1 base from V and 0 from J, leaving 10 bases between them. CDR1 LGHNA and CDR2 YNFKEQ come from the germline V gene. CDR3 in amino acids: CASSQGGSSSYEQYF. CDR3 in DNA: TGTGCCAGCAGCCAAGGGGGGTCCAGCTCCTACGAGCAGTACTTC.

The chain uses TRBV27 and TRBJ2-4; D is perhaps TRBD1 (6 bases). With 8 bases removed from V and 7 bases from J, the gap between germline ends came to 12 bases. CDR1 is MNHEY, CDR2 SMNVEV, per germline (reference sequence). CDR3 length: 12 amino acids. The CDR3 DNA is TGTGCCAGCGGGTCGAGGGGGAACATTCAGTACTTC. Translating gives CASGSRGNIQYF.